This is a list of T cell receptor beta chains from one sample in a study of OX40 agonist ivuxolimab in advanced cancers. TCRdb's copy holds only in-frame clones and misses some; the assay was immunoSEQ multiplex PCR. The sample shows roughly 90,000 clones, about 85% of them seen only once. The sample consisted of CD4+ or CD8+ T cells sorted from blood, taken in a trial of the OX40 agonist ivuxolimab. The receptors here all came from an adult with an advanced solid tumor such as melanoma, head and neck, liver or kidney cancer. The CDR3 runs from the conserved cysteine through the conserved F or W. Fields, in order: CDR3 DNA, CDR3 protein, D gene, clone size, J gene, V gene. D genes are given only for firm matches. Where a row states a size, it is once, few, many or the class of an expanded clone; other rows omit it.

CDR3 DNA: TGTGCCAGCGCCCCTGGACAGGGGCCTGGAAACACCATATATTTT
CDR3 protein: CASAPGQGPGNTIYF
D gene: TRBD1
clone size: -
J gene: TRBJ1-3
V gene: TRBV7-2

CDR3 DNA: TGTGCCAGCAGTTTGCGGGAAACGACCTATGGCTACACCTTC
CDR3 protein: CASSLRETTYGYTF
D gene: -
clone size: -
J gene: TRBJ1-2
V gene: TRBV28

CDR3 DNA: TGTGCCAGCAGCCCACGAGGACAGGTGGATTATGGCTACACCTTC
CDR3 protein: CASSPRGQVDYGYTF
D gene: TRBD1
clone size: -
J gene: TRBJ1-2
V gene: TRBV6-5

CDR3 DNA: TGTGCCAGTAGTATCTCAGACAGGGCATACTCCTACGAGCAGTACTTC
CDR3 protein: CASSISDRAYSYEQYF
D gene: TRBD1
clone size: -
J gene: TRBJ2-7
V gene: TRBV19

CDR3 DNA: TGTGCCAGTAGTATCCAAGAAGCAGTGGTAAATGAGCAGTTCTTC
CDR3 protein: CASSIQEAVVNEQFF
D gene: -
clone size: -
J gene: TRBJ2-1
V gene: TRBV19

CDR3 DNA: TGTGCCAGCAGTGAAGGCCAGGGGCCGAGTGGCTACACCTTC
CDR3 protein: CASSEGQGPSGYTF
D gene: -
clone size: -
J gene: TRBJ1-2
V gene: TRBV6-1

CDR3 DNA: TGTGCCAGCAGCGTTGGTTACGATGAGCAGTTCTTC
CDR3 protein: CASSVGYDEQFF
D gene: -
clone size: -
J gene: TRBJ2-1
V gene: TRBV9

CDR3 DNA: TGTGCCAGTAAGGGGGGGACCTTTGCTAGCAATCAGCCCCAGCATTTT
CDR3 protein: CASKGGTFASNQPQHF
D gene: -
clone size: -
J gene: TRBJ1-5
V gene: TRBV19

CDR3 DNA: TGCGCCAGCAGCTTCGGGGGCTCGATAGTTGGTGAAGCTTTCTTT
CDR3 protein: CASSFGGSIVGEAFF
D gene: -
clone size: -
J gene: TRBJ1-1
V gene: TRBV5-1

CDR3 DNA: TGTGCCAGCAGCTTTCGAGGGGGCTACACCTTC
CDR3 protein: CASSFRGGYTF
D gene: -
clone size: -
J gene: TRBJ1-2
V gene: TRBV11-2

CDR3 DNA: TGTGCCTGGAGTGCGGGTAACTACAATGAGCAGTTCTTC
CDR3 protein: CAWSAGNYNEQFF
D gene: -
clone size: -
J gene: TRBJ2-1
V gene: TRBV30

CDR3 DNA: TGTGCCATCAAATGGGGGACAGGCACAGATACGCAGTATTTT
CDR3 protein: CAIKWGTGTDTQYF
D gene: TRBD1
clone size: -
J gene: TRBJ2-3
V gene: TRBV10-3

CDR3 DNA: TGTGCCAGCAGTTACTCTTCCATCCAGGTCAAGACCCAGTACTTC
CDR3 protein: CASSYSSIQVKTQYF
D gene: -
clone size: -
J gene: TRBJ2-5
V gene: TRBV6-6

CDR3 DNA: TGTGCCAGCAGCGGCGGGGTTACTAGCACAGATACGCAGTATTTT
CDR3 protein: CASSGGVTSTDTQYF
D gene: -
clone size: once
J gene: TRBJ2-3
V gene: TRBV7-2

CDR3 DNA: TGCGCCAGCAGCCGGACAGGGGGTGGGCATGGCTACACCTTC
CDR3 protein: CASSRTGGGHGYTF
D gene: TRBD1
clone size: -
J gene: TRBJ1-2
V gene: TRBV5-1

CDR3 DNA: TGTGCCAGCAGTTTCCAACGAGACAGACTGTTTTTT
CDR3 protein: CASSFQRDRLFF
D gene: -
clone size: -
J gene: TRBJ1-4
V gene: TRBV6-6

CDR3 DNA: TGCAGCGTTGATATCACAGGGACAAAGGGCTACGAGCAGTACTTC
CDR3 protein: CSVDITGTKGYEQYF
D gene: -
clone size: -
J gene: TRBJ2-7
V gene: TRBV29-1

CDR3 DNA: TGTGCCATCGGACAGGGGAGCGAAAAACTGTTTTTT
CDR3 protein: CAIGQGSEKLFF
D gene: TRBD1
clone size: -
J gene: TRBJ1-4
V gene: TRBV10-3